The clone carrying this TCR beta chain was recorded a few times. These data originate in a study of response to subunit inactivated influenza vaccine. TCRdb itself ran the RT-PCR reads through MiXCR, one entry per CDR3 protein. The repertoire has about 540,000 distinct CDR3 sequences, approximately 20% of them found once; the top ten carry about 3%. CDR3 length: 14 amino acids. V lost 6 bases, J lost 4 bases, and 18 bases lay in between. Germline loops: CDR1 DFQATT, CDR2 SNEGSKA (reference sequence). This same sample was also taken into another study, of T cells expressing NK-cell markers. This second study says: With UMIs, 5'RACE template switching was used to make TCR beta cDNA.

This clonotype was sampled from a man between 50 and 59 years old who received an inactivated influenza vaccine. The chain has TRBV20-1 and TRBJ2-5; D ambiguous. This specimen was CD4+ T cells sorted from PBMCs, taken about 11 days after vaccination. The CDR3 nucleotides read TGCAGTGCGGAGTTTTCTTTTAAAGCAGAGACCCAGTACTTC. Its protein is CSAEFSFKAETQYF.